The 31 T cell receptor beta chains given below trace back to one sample, sequenced in a study of regulatory T cells in long-lasting Graves disease. Researchers made TCR beta libraries by using iRepertoire HTBI primers and running Arm-PCR on CDR3 regions. TCRdb reprocessed the multiplex PCR reads via MiXCR and lists one record per CDR3 protein. This repertoire shows more than 350,000 distinct CDR3 sequences, about 16% found once; its top ten account for around 15%. Documented time point: newly diagnosed GD, antithyroid drugs for less than 3 months. After RNA was extracted from PBMCs, the TCR library was made from it. This same sample was also taken into another study, of T cells in Graves' hyperthyroidism and ophthalmopathy.

Sample: peripheral blood mononuclear cells (PBMCs), taken at new diagnosis, from a patient treated with antithyroid drugs. These receptor sequences come from a woman aged 30 to 39 with Graves disease.

In its sample, this clonotype was seen many times. The rearrangement joins TRBV29-1 to TRBJ1-2; no firm D call. V was clipped by 7 bases and J by 4 bases, with 13 bases between them. CDR3 length: 12 residues. Germline CDR1 SQVTM, CDR2 ANQGSEA. The CDR3 sequence: CSAQEEAYGYTF. The CDR3 DNA sequence: TGCAGCGCACAAGAGGAAGCCTATGGCTACACCTTC.

This clonotype was counted ten times or more. The chain has TRBV11-2 and TRBJ2-1; no clear D gene. There are 15 residues in the CDR3. Germline V gives CDR1 SGHAT, CDR2 FQNNGV. Deletions cut 5 bases from V and 2 bases from J, with 13 bases between. CDR3: CASSLTEGAYNEQFF. The DNA of the CDR3 is TGTGCCAGCAGCCTAACGGAAGGCGCCTACAATGAGCAGTTCTTC.

This clonotype was observed at least ten times. A much larger clone lies one base from this, so it may be a read error. V gene TRBV18 combines with J gene TRBJ1-1, with 7 bases matching TRBD1. Trimming cost V 8 bases and J 6 bases; bases outside gene matches: 15. The CDR3 is 15 residues long. Per germline, CDR1 KGHSH and CDR2 LQKENI. In DNA form, the CDR3 reads TGTGCCAGCCCCCCCCCGCAGGGGGAATTTGCTGAAGCTTTCTTT. It codes for CASPPPQGEFAEAFF. Full variable domain (outside the CDR3, taken from reference TRBV18 and TRBJ1-1): NAGVMQNPRHLVRRRGQEARLRCSPMKGHSHVYWYRQLPEEGLKFMVYLQKENIIDESGMPKERFSAEFPKEGPSILRIQQVVRGDSAAYFCASPPPQGEFAEAFFGQGTRLTVV.

This chain links TRBV12-3 or TRBV12-4 with TRBJ1-1, with 10 bases that match TRBD1. V dropped 2 bases and J dropped 1; count of bases not matched to a gene: 4. This CDR3 contains 16 residues. The CDR3 protein is CASSLSTGGWNTEAFF. The DNA for the CDR3 is TGTGCCAGCAGTTTATCGACAGGGGGCTGGAACACTGAAGCTTTCTTT.

This clonotype came up many times. The rearrangement links TRBV5-1 to TRBJ1-1; the D is unclear. CDR3 length equals 14 residues. CDR1 and CDR2 from the germline V gene are SGHRS and YFSETQ. The V gene lost 4 bases and the J gene lost 0 bases, with 10 bases spanning the gap. CDR3 residues: CASSIAVMNTEAFF. CDR3 in DNA: TGCGCCAGCAGCATCGCAGTGATGAACACTGAAGCTTTCTTT.

The rearrangement joins TRBV27 to TRBJ2-3, with 12 nucleotides matching TRBD2. From germline, CDR1 is MNHEY and CDR2 SMNVEV (reference sequence). V was clipped by 5 bases and J by 3 bases; unmatched bases: 9. The CDR3 totals 17 residues. The CDR3 nucleotides read TGTGCCAGCAGTCCACTAGCGGGAGGAGTGGGAACAGATACGCAGTATTTT. Translating gives CASSPLAGGVGTDTQYF.

This clonotype was seen at least ten times. V usage is TRBV30 and J usage is TRBJ2-2; no clear D. V was shortened by 7 bases and J by 3 bases, with 9 bases between the two germline ends. This CDR3 is 12 amino acids long. In germline, CDR1 is GTSNPN, CDR2 SVGIG (reference sequence). The DNA of the CDR3 is TGTGCCTCAATTTGGGACACCGGGGAGCTGTTTTTT. Translation gives CASIWDTGELFF.

Ten or more counts support this clonotype. This rearrangement joins TRBV30 to TRBJ2-5; D might be TRBD1 (6 bases). Between the trimmed V and J ends, which lost 5 bases and 2 bases, there was a span of 15 bases. Germline CDR1 is GTSNPN and CDR2 is SVGIG (reference sequence). This CDR3 spans 14 amino acids. The CDR3 sequence: CAWQGTPLQETQYF. In DNA form, the CDR3 reads TGTGCCTGGCAGGGGACCCCTCTACAAGAGACCCAGTACTTC.

On this clonotype: This may be a read error: a much more frequent sequence differs by one nucleotide. The chain carries TRBV11-2 and TRBJ2-1; tentative D call: TRBD2 (6 bases). Germline CDR1 is SGHAT and CDR2 is FQNNGV. The CDR3 has 14 residues. The CDR3 coding sequence is TGTGCCAGCAGCTTAGCGGGAGCGGCCAATGGGCAGTTCTTC. This gives the protein CASSLAGAANGQFF.

The rearrangement links TRBV7-9 to TRBJ2-7; 7 bases fit TRBD1. V gave up 5 bases and J gave up 2 bases; unmatched junction bases: 18. CDR1 and CDR2 (germline): SEHNR, FQNEAQ (reference sequence). This CDR3 contains 18 residues. CDR3 in DNA: TGTGCCAGCAGCACTCGCCTCAAACCGGGACAGCGTGCCTACGAGCAGTACTTC. Protein: CASSTRLKPGQRAYEQYF.

The sample holds many counts of this clonotype. V gene TRBV30 combines with J gene TRBJ1-1, with D possibly matching TRBD1 (5 bases). Germline V gene lookup returns CDR1 GTSNPN and CDR2 SVGIG (reference sequence). This CDR3 has 14 amino acids. V gave up 2 bases and J gave up 6 bases, with 16 bases separating them. The CDR3 coding sequence is TGTGCCTGGAGTACGACGGGACTTGGTCCTGAAGCTTTCTTT. This translates into CAWSTTGLGPEAFF.

In its sample, this clonotype was seen many times. This chain uses TRBV20-1 with TRBJ2-7; D not certain. CDR3 length equals 13 residues. Germline CDR1 and CDR2: DFQATT and SNEGSKA (reference sequence). V was trimmed by 1 base and J by 2 bases, leaving 9 bases between them. CDR3 sequence: CSARAGATYEQYF. In DNA, the CDR3 is TGCAGTGCTAGAGCTGGAGCTACCTACGAGCAGTACTTC.

This clonotype occurred many times. The V and J genes are TRBV10-3 and TRBJ2-1; 7 positions agree with TRBD1. The CDR3 is 16 amino acids. From germline, CDR1 is ENHRY and CDR2 SYGVKD. J gave up 4 bases and V 0 bases, and 6 bases lay outside the gene matches. As DNA, the CDR3 is TGTGCCATCAGTGAGTCGAGTAAGGGGGCTTACAATGAGCAGTTCTTC. This translates into CAISESSKGAYNEQFF.

The genes are TRBV27 and TRBJ1-1, with D possibly matching TRBD1 (6 bases). This CDR3 has 13 amino acids. V dropped 4 bases and J dropped 3 bases, with 9 bases sitting between them. Per the germline V gene, CDR1 is MNHEY and CDR2 is SMNVEV (reference sequence). The CDR3 loop is CASSYREDTEAFF. The CDR3 DNA reads TGTGCCAGCAGTTACAGGGAAGACACTGAAGCTTTCTTT.

CDR3 in DNA: TGTGCCAGCAGTTACTCCAACCGGGACAGGGAGGGGCTTGGCTACGAGCAGTACTTC. Translated: CASSYSNRDREGLGYEQYF. This chain uses TRBV6-2 or TRBV6-3 with TRBJ2-7, with 9 bases aligning to TRBD1. Germline loops: CDR1 MNHEY, CDR2 SVGEGT. The CDR3 is 19 amino acids. V lost 0 bases, J lost 3 bases, and 15 bases stayed unmatched.

This clonotype was counted many times. This chain links TRBV29-1 with TRBJ2-5; 7 nucleotides align to TRBD2. The germline CDR1 and CDR2 sequences are SQVTM and ANQGSEA. This CDR3 has 21 amino acids. Trimming removed 2 bases from V and 2 bases from J; junction bases left unmatched: 26. The CDR3 sequence: CSVESLASREYQVVGQETQYF. In DNA form, the CDR3 reads TGCAGCGTTGAATCCCTCGCCTCGCGGGAGTACCAAGTTGTCGGGCAAGAGACCCAGTACTTC.

This clonotype appeared many times. This sequence joins TRBV20-1 and TRBJ2-7; D is undetermined. The CDR3 runs 12 residues. From germline, CDR1 is DFQATT and CDR2 SNEGSKA (reference sequence). V lost 3 bases and J lost 0, with 6 bases in between. The CDR3 DNA follows: TGCAGTGCTAGCGGAGCCTCCTACGAGCAGTACTTC. It codes for CSASGASYEQYF.

This clonotype was seen at least ten times. The chain's CDR3 is CATEDSGANVLTF. The CDR3, as DNA: TGTGCCACGGAGGACTCTGGGGCCAACGTCCTGACTTTC. The genes are TRBV28 and TRBJ2-6; D is perhaps TRBD2 (5 bases). The germline V gene has CDR1 MDHEN and CDR2 SYDVKM. V lost 10 bases to trimming and J lost 0 bases, with 7 bases between them. The CDR3 runs to 13 residues. Combining the CDR3 with reference TRBV28 and TRBJ2-6 gives the whole variable domain DVKVTQSSRYLVKRTGEKVFLECVQDMDHENMFWYRQDPGLGLRLIYFSYDVKMKEKGDIPEGYSVSREKKERFSLILESASTNQTSMYLCATEDSGANVLTFGAGSRLTVL.

This clonotype was recorded once. This may stem from a read error, because a much larger clone lies one nucleotide away. Since the CDR3 does not end with the conserved phenylalanine or tryptophan, this likely comes from a read error. This rearrangement joins TRBV5-5 to TRBJ1-1; 11 bases are shared with TRBD1. V lost 2 bases to trimming and J lost 1 base; unmatched junction nucleotides: 4. Germline V CDR1 and CDR2: SGHKS, YYEKEE (reference sequence). The CDR3 is 16 residues long. CDR3 DNA: TGTGCCAGCAGCTTAGGGACAGGGGGTTGGAACACTGAAGCTTTCTCT. Translating gives CASSLGTGGWNTEAFS.

This clonotype was observed many times. The chain joins TRBV5-6 to TRBJ1-1; D remains unclear. The CDR3 is 14 amino acids. The V gene's germline CDR1 is SGHDT and CDR2 YYEEEE. V lost 4 bases to trimming and J lost 3 bases, with 13 bases between them. CDR3 residues: CASSPRRTDTEAFF. CDR3 in DNA: TGTGCCAGCAGCCCCCGCAGGACTGACACTGAAGCTTTCTTT.

This clonotype was detected ten times or more. This sequence joins TRBV10-3 and TRBJ1-1, with TRBD1 matching 9 bases. The CDR3 is made up of 16 amino acids. Germline assignment: CDR1 ENHRY and CDR2 SYGVKD. V lost 3 bases to trimming and J lost 1 base; unmatched junction nucleotides: 6. CDR3 in DNA: TGTGCCATCAGTGAACCTGGACAGGGGTCGAACACTGAAGCTTTCTTT. Translation: CAISEPGQGSNTEAFF.

Ten or more counts support this clonotype. V and J are TRBV6-1 and TRBJ2-7; 7 bases align to TRBD2. The V and J ends lost 5 bases and 6 bases, in that order; junction bases with no gene match: 13. Germline CDR1 is MNHNS and CDR2 is SASEGT. The CDR3 is 15 residues long. The chain's CDR3 is CASSNAGTTWSEQYF. In DNA, the CDR3 is TGTGCCAGCAGTAATGCCGGGACTACATGGAGCGAGCAGTACTTC.

The chain combines TRBV30 with TRBJ2-7; 7 bases align to TRBD1. Germline V gene sequence: CDR1 GTSNPN, CDR2 SVGIG (reference sequence). V lost 0 bases, J lost 1 base, and 3 bases stayed unmatched. This CDR3 spans 14 amino acids. CDR3: CAWSVGRGSYEQYF. Written as DNA, the CDR3 is TGTGCCTGGAGTGTAGGCAGGGGGTCCTACGAGCAGTACTTC.

Many counts were recorded for this clonotype. V and J are TRBV7-9 and TRBJ2-1, with D maybe TRBD2 (6 bases). The V end was cut by 10 bases, the J end by 9 bases, with 22 bases between. Germline loops: CDR1 SEHNR, CDR2 FQNEAQ (reference sequence). There are 14 residues in the CDR3. The CDR3, as DNA: TGTGCCATGTCGCGGGACGACGTTATGCCTGAGCAGTTCTTC. Translating it yields CAMSRDDVMPEQFF.

This clonotype has at least ten counts. This chain joins TRBV20-1 and TRBJ2-5; a weak D match, TRBD2 (6 bases). Germline-derived CDR1 and CDR2 are DFQATT and SNEGSKA (reference sequence). The CDR3 covers 16 residues. V shed 1 base and J shed 5 bases, with 20 bases lying between them. The chain's CDR3 is CSARGAGRTRTETQYF. In DNA, the CDR3 is TGCAGTGCTAGAGGAGCAGGGAGGACCAGAACGGAGACCCAGTACTTC.

This chain uses TRBV19 with TRBJ1-1, with D possibly matching TRBD1 (6 bases). V was trimmed by 6 bases and J by 3 bases, leaving 11 bases between them. The germline CDR1 and CDR2 sequences are LNHDA and SQIVND (reference sequence). CDR3 length equals 13 residues. The CDR3 here is CASSSQGHTEAFF. DNA for the CDR3: TGTGCCAGTAGCTCACAGGGACACACTGAAGCTTTCTTT.

The sample holds many counts of this clonotype. The rearrangement uses TRBV12-3 or TRBV12-4 and TRBJ1-1, with D unclear. The CDR3 is 13 amino acids. Trimming stripped 0 bases from V and 4 bases from J, with 6 bases between. CDR3 coding DNA: TGTGCCAGCAGTTTAGCGGCCGGCACTGAAGCTTTCTTT. Amino acids: CASSLAAGTEAFF.

Worth noting for this clonotype: At one end the junction does not follow the germline gene, possibly because of a read error. V usage is TRBV24-1 and J usage is TRBJ2-5; either TRBD1 or TRBD2 may fit D (5 bases each). From germline, CDR1 is KGHDR and CDR2 SFDVKD. The CDR3 has 15 amino acids. Here the CDR3 reads CAASDSVGHQETQYF. The CDR3, as DNA: TGTGCCGCCAGTGATTCGGTGGGACACCAAGAGACCCAGTACTTC.

The chain recombines TRBV5-1 with TRBJ1-1; D not certain. Trimming left V 2 bases short and J 2 bases short, with 10 bases between. The CDR3 is 14 amino acids. Germline CDR1 reads SGHRS; CDR2 reads YFSETQ. CDR3 amino acids: CASSFVDGNTEAFF. Written as DNA, the CDR3 is TGCGCCAGCAGCTTCGTGGACGGAAACACTGAAGCTTTCTTT. Looking up the rest from reference TRBV5-1 and TRBJ1-1 gives the full variable domain: KAGVTQTPRYLIKTRGQQVTLSCSPISGHRSVSWYQQTPGQGLQFLFEYFSETQRNKGNFPGRFSGRQFSNSRSEMNVSTLELGDSALYLCASSFVDGNTEAFFGQGTRLTVV.

This clonotype was seen repeatedly, ten times or more. The chain carries TRBV2 and TRBJ2-7; 14 positions agree with TRBD2. The CDR3 has 16 amino acids. The J segment lost 5 bases and the V segment lost 3 bases, leaving 6 bases of the junction unmatched. Germline loops: CDR1 SNHLY, CDR2 FYNNEI. For the CDR3, the DNA is TGTGCCAGCAGTGAGACTAGCGGGAGGGCCGGACACGAGCAGTACTTC. This gives the protein CASSETSGRAGHEQYF.

This clonotype was picked up a small number of times. This sequence joins TRBV20-1 and TRBJ2-4; 7 positions match TRBD1. This CDR3 is built from 15 residues. J gave up 1 base and V 1 base, and 4 bases lay outside the gene matches. Germline values: CDR1 DFQATT, CDR2 SNEGSKA (reference sequence). CDR3 sequence: CSARGARGAKNIQYF. The CDR3 DNA is TGCAGTGCTAGAGGTGCCAGGGGGGCCAAAAACATTCAGTACTTC.